The source of this TCR beta chain is a study of blood T cell repertoires in COVID-19. The table came from immunoSEQ multiplex PCR; TCRdb's copy has only in-frame clones and leaves some out. The repertoire has about 220,000 clones, around 91% of them found once; the top ten carry approximately 3.5%. Germline CDR1 is SGDLS and CDR2 is YYNGEE. The CDR3 contains 14 residues. With 3 bases removed from V and 5 bases from J, the gap between germline ends came to 15 bases. The clonotype originates from a woman between 18 and 30 years old in a cohort exposed to, infected with or recovered from COVID-19 (not recorded which). Sample: PBMCs or T cells enriched from blood (not recorded which). V is TRBV9 and J is TRBJ2-7; D is perhaps TRBD2 (6 bases). The CDR3 sequence: CASSARPSAHEQYF. In DNA, the CDR3 is TGTGCCAGCAGCGCGCGGCCTAGCGCCCACGAGCAGTACTTC.